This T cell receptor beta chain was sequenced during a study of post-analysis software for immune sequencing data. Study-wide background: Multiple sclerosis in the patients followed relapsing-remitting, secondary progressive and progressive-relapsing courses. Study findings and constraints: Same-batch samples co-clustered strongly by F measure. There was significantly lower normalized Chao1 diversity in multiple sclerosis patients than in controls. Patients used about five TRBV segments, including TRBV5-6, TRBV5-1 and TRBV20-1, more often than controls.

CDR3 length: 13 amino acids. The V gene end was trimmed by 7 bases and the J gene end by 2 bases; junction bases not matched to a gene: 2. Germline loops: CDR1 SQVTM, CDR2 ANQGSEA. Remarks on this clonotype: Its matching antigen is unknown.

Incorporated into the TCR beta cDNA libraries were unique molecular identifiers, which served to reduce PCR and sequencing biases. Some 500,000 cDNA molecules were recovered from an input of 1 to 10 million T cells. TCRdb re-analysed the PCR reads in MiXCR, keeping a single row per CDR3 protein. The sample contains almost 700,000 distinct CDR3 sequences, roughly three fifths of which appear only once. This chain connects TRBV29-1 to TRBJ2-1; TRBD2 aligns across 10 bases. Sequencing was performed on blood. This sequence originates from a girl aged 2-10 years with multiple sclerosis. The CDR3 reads CSGAGGTYNEQFF. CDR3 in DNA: TGCAGCGGAGCGGGAGGGACCTACAATGAGCAGTTCTTC.